The 4 T cell receptor beta chains presented below share a single source sample, sequenced in a study of shared clonotypes between healthy human individuals. Naive-designated CD8 cells lacked CD45RO, were positively enriched for CCR7, and omitted terminally differentiated effector memory CD45RA+ cells. The repertoire was sequenced with immunoSEQ multiplex PCR; TCRdb's copy has only in-frame clones and lacks some. The sample shows about 2.2 million clones, around 93% of them seen only once. Specimen: naive CD8+ T cells from PBMCs. Source of these receptors: a man between 18 and 29 years old in good health. Some clones in this sample may be carry-over from other donors' samples.

The rearrangement uses TRBV7-2 and TRBJ2-7; possibly TRBD2 for D (6 bases). This CDR3 has 15 residues. The germline V gene encodes CDR1 SGHTA and CDR2 FQGNSA. The ends were cut back, 0 bases at V and 3 bases at J, with 12 bases in the middle. This chain's CDR3 is CASSLAGSGFYEQYF. In nucleotides, the CDR3 is TGTGCCAGCAGCTTAGCGGGTAGCGGCTTCTACGAGCAGTACTTC.

The chain couples TRBV7-8 to TRBJ1-2; 11 bases agree with TRBD1. The trim removed 1 base at V and 6 bases at J, leaving 10 bases unmatched. The CDR3 loop spans 17 amino acids. Germline CDR1 reads SGHVS; CDR2 reads FQNEAQ. This chain's CDR3 is CASSLVGRTGGVDGYTF. CDR3 bases: TGTGCCAGCAGCTTAGTGGGGAGGACAGGGGGCGTAGATGGCTACACCTTC.

V usage is TRBV7-6 and J usage is TRBJ1-4; D is uncertain. With 1 base removed from V and 10 bases from J, the gap between germline ends came to 19 bases. CDR1 and CDR2 from the germline V gene are SGHVS and FNYEAQ. CDR3 length equals 16 residues. The CDR3 loop reads CASSLELAGPPAKLFF. DNA for the CDR3: TGTGCCAGCAGCTTAGAATTAGCCGGGCCCCCCGCAAAACTGTTTTTT. Complete variable domain (other parts from reference TRBV7-6 and TRBJ1-4): GAGVSQSPRYKVTKRGQDVALRCDPISGHVSLYWYRQALGQGPEFLTYFNYEAQQDKSGLPNDRFSAERPEGSISTLTIQRTEQRDSAMYRCASSLELAGPPAKLFFGSGTQLSVL.

About this clone itself: Other nucleotide sequences from this sample produce the same CDR3. CDR3 nucleotide sequence: TGTGCCAGCAGCGTAGGTGGAGCGAGCTCCTACAATGAGCAGTTCTTC. This codes for CASSVGGASSYNEQFF. V is TRBV9 and J is TRBJ2-1; no clear D. Germline-derived CDR1 and CDR2 are SGDLS and YYNGEE. There are 16 residues in the CDR3. The V gene lost 0 bases and the J gene lost 0 bases, with 10 bases spanning the gap.